One and the same sample provided the 23 T cell receptor beta chains below, sequenced in a study of T cells expressing NK-cell markers. TCRdb reprocessed the 5' RACE reads and stores each CDR3 protein as one record, lacking DNA. The sample includes some 390,000 distinct CDR3 sequences. The sample taken for sequencing was blood T cells: a sorted CD56 or NKG2C T cell subset, CD4+ or CD8+ T cells, or bulk PBMC T cells (not recorded which). These TCRs come from a woman aged 45-59 years in good health.

The chain joins TRBV10-3 to TRBJ2-5. CDR1 and CDR2 (germline): ENHRY, SYGVKD. CDR3 size: 13 residues. Here the CDR3 reads CAISDRVRETQYF.

This chain joins TRBV10-3 and TRBJ1-2; the D call from TCRdb, TRBD1, cannot be confirmed without DNA. The CDR3 contains 13 residues. Per germline, CDR1 ENHRY and CDR2 SYGVKD. CDR3 in amino acids: CATLLTGGDGYTF.

This rearrangement joins TRBV11-2 to TRBJ2-5; TCRdb picks TRBD1, but there is no DNA to check that call. The CDR3 loop spans 14 amino acids. CDR1 SGHAT and CDR2 FQNNGV come from the germline V gene. This CDR3 is CASSLGSGAETQYF. Filled out from reference TRBV11-2 and TRBJ2-5, the complete variable domain reads EAGVAQSPRYKIIEKRQSVAFWCNPISGHATLYWYQQILGQGPKLLIQFQNNGVVDDSQLPKDRFSAERLKGVDSTLKIQPAKLEDSAVYLCASSLGSGAETQYFGPGTRLLVL.

CDR3 protein: CASRPTGLAAGELFF. The gene calls are TRBV12-3 or TRBV12-4 and TRBJ2-2; TCRdb's assignment of TRBD2 cannot be checked, as there is no DNA. This CDR3 has 15 amino acids.

The chain joins TRBV7-6 to TRBJ2-1; TCRdb's D call, TRBD1, is unchecked because there is no DNA. CDR3 length equals 16 residues. CDR1 SGHVS and CDR2 FNYEAQ come from the germline V gene. CDR3 protein: CASSSFGGSSYNEQFF.

The chain recombines TRBV3-1 with TRBJ2-1; no DNA is available, so the TRBD1 call from TCRdb remains unchecked. CDR3 length: 14 amino acids. Germline assignment: CDR1 LGHDT and CDR2 YNNKEL (reference sequence). This CDR3 is CASRDRGKGNEQFF.

The chain combines TRBV29-1 with TRBJ1-6; TCRdb selects TRBD1, and the lack of DNA leaves this call unchecked. There are 14 residues in the CDR3. Germline V CDR1 and CDR2: SQVTM, ANQGSEA. The CDR3: CSVVGQGPNSPLHF.

The chain combines TRBV3-1 with TRBJ2-1; TCRdb returns TRBD2, unconfirmable since there is no DNA. The CDR3 covers 17 residues. Per germline, CDR1 LGHDT and CDR2 YNNKEL (reference sequence). CDR3 region: CASSHWRGEGSYNEQFF.

CDR3 loop: CASSLPTGDNTDTQYF. The genes are TRBV3-1 and TRBJ2-3; TCRdb designates TRBD1, a call that cannot be tested without DNA. Germline V CDR1 and CDR2: LGHDT, YNNKEL (reference sequence). The CDR3 consists of 16 residues.

J is TRBJ2-7 and V is TRBV5-6. The CDR3 extends over 13 amino acids. CDR1 is SGHDT, CDR2 YYEEEE, per germline. The CDR3 region is CASSLQQTYEQYF.

The chain carries TRBV29-1 and TRBJ2-1; no DNA is available, so the TRBD1 call from TCRdb remains unchecked. Germline V gene lookup returns CDR1 SQVTM and CDR2 ANQGSEA. The CDR3 is 14 residues long. The CDR3 is CSVDRQGAYNEQFF.

The gene calls are TRBV10-3 and TRBJ1-1. Per the germline V gene, CDR1 is ENHRY and CDR2 is SYGVKD. The CDR3 totals 13 residues. The CDR3 protein is CATVAEVNTEAFF.

The gene calls are TRBV5-1 and TRBJ2-7; TCRdb proposes TRBD2, but this gene call is untestable without DNA. This CDR3 has 15 amino acids. Per the germline V gene, CDR1 is SGHRS and CDR2 is YFSETQ. CDR3 protein: CASSPSPGLEYEQYF. Drawing the rest from reference TRBV5-1 and TRBJ2-7, the complete variable domain is KAGVTQTPRYLIKTRGQQVTLSCSPISGHRSVSWYQQTPGQGLQFLFEYFSETQRNKGNFPGRFSGRQFSNSRSEMNVSTLELGDSALYLCASSPSPGLEYEQYFGPGTRLTVT.

The chain couples TRBV12-3 or TRBV12-4 to TRBJ2-1; without DNA, the TCRdb call of TRBD1 cannot be checked. This CDR3 has 17 residues. The CDR3 reads CASTPVGHPTSYNEQFF.

V and J are TRBV20-1 and TRBJ2-1; as DNA is missing, the TRBD2 call by TCRdb cannot be tested. Germline V CDR1 and CDR2: DFQATT, SNEGSKA (reference sequence). The CDR3 is 14 amino acids. The CDR3 spells CSAIVLTRGNEQFF.

The chain recombines TRBV4-2 with TRBJ1-1; with no DNA, the TCRdb D assignment of TRBD1 cannot be verified. Germline V gene data show CDR1 as LGHNA and CDR2 as YNFKEQ. This CDR3 has 14 residues. CDR3 sequence: CASSHRVDSREAFF.

The V call is TRBV30, the J call TRBJ2-7; absent DNA, TCRdb's TRBD1 call cannot be checked. Germline values: CDR1 GTSNPN, CDR2 SVGIG (reference sequence). This CDR3 comprises 13 residues. Here the CDR3 reads CAWSPGTGDEQYF.

The J gene is TRBJ2-5, the V gene TRBV7-3; the TRBD2 assignment by TCRdb is unverifiable without DNA. CDR3 length: 15 amino acids. Germline values: CDR1 SGHTA, CDR2 FQGTGA. The chain's CDR3 is CASSYGLAGVETQYF.

The J gene is TRBJ2-1, the V gene TRBV12-3 or TRBV12-4; there is no DNA to check the TCRdb D call of TRBD2. This CDR3 spans 15 amino acids. The CDR3 is CASSLGGGRANEQFF.

The chain joins TRBV4-1 to TRBJ2-6; TCRdb reports TRBD2, a call that lacks DNA to check it against. The CDR3 is 18 amino acids. The germline V gene has CDR1 MGHRA and CDR2 YSYEKL. The CDR3 region is CASSGREKDFSGANVLTF.

The gene calls are TRBV24-1 and TRBJ2-7. Germline CDR1 and CDR2: KGHDR and SFDVKD. This CDR3 comprises 12 residues. The CDR3 loop reads CATSDEGNEQYF.

This chain links TRBV24-1 with TRBJ2-2; with no DNA, the TCRdb D assignment of TRBD1 cannot be verified. The CDR3 loop spans 17 amino acids. Per germline, CDR1 KGHDR and CDR2 SFDVKD. CDR3 in amino acids: CATSDWGVLGNTGELFF.

The rearrangement uses TRBV10-3 and TRBJ2-4; TCRdb proposes TRBD1, but this gene call is untestable without DNA. CDR3 length equals 16 residues. Germline V lookup: CDR1 ENHRY, CDR2 SYGVKD. The CDR3 reads CAISESEGMAKNIQYF.